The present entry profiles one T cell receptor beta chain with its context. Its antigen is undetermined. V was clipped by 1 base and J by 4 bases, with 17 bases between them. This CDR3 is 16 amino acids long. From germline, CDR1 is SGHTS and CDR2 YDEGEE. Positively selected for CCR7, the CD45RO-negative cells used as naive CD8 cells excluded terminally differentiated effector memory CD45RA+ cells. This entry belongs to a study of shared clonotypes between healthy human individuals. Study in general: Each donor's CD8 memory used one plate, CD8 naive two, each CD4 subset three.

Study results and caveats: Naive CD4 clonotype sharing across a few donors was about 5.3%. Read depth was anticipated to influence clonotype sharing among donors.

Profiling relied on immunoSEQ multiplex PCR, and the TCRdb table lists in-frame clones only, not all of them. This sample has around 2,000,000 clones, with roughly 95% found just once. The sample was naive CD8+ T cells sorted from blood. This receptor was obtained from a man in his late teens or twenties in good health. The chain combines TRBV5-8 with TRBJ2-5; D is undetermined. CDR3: CASSLWVVQTTETQYF. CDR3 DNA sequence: TGTGCCAGCAGCTTGTGGGTCGTGCAGACCACAGAGACCCAGTACTTC.